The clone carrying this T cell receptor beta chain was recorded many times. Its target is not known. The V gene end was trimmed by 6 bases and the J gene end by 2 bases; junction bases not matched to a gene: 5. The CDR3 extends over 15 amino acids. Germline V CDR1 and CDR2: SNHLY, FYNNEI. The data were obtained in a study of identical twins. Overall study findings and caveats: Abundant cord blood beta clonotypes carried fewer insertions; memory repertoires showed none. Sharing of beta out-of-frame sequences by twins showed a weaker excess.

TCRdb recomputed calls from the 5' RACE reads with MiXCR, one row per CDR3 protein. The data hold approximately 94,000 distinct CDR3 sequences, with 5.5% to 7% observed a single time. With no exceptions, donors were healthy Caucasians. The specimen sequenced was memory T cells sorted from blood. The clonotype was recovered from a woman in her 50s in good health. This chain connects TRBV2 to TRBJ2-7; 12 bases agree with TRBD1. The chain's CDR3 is CASRIGTGGPYEQYF. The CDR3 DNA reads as TGTGCCAGCAGGATAGGGACAGGGGGCCCCTACGAGCAGTACTTC.